The 21 T cell receptor beta chains below were found in one sample sequenced in a study of blood T cell repertoires in COVID-19. Here immunoSEQ multiplex PCR was the method, and the copy in TCRdb shows in-frame clones only, minus some. The repertoire holds fewer than 500,000 clones, with around 89% as singletons. Sequenced input: peripheral blood. The source is a woman aged 25 to 45 with acute or convalescent COVID-19.

The chain combines TRBV11-2 with TRBJ1-1; 7 bases map to TRBD1. The germline V gene has CDR1 SGHAT and CDR2 FQNNGV. The CDR3 loop spans 12 amino acids. After removal of 5 bases from V and 4 bases from J, the junction contained 1 base not matched to a gene. The CDR3 DNA sequence: TGTGCCAGCAGCCGGGACAGCACTGAAGCTTTCTTT. This codes for CASSRDSTEAFF.

This chain connects TRBV3-1 (or the pseudogene TRBV3-2) to TRBJ2-1; 7 nucleotides agree with TRBD2. The V gene's germline CDR1 is LGHDT and CDR2 YNNKEL (reference sequence). Losses at the gene ends were 10 bases for V and 7 bases for J; bases not matched to a gene: 7. This CDR3 has 12 amino acids. CDR3 in amino acids: CATSEAGNEQFF. The CDR3 DNA is TGTGCCACCTCGGAAGCGGGGAATGAGCAGTTCTTC.

This chain joins TRBV4-1 and TRBJ2-1; TRBD2 might be the D (6 bases). Germline CDR1 and CDR2: MGHRA and YSYEKL. The CDR3 has 17 amino acids. Trimming took off 0 bases at V and 0 bases at J, with 12 bases between the two ends. The CDR3 DNA reads TGCGCCAGCAGCCAAGAACGGGGGACTCTCTCCTACAATGAGCAGTTCTTC. Translated, it gives CASSQERGTLSYNEQFF.

This chain connects TRBV5-1 to TRBJ2-1, with D possibly TRBD2 on 5 matching bases. The CDR3 loop spans 12 amino acids. V gave up 4 bases and J gave up 14 bases, with 16 bases separating them. The V gene's germline CDR1 is SGHRS and CDR2 YFSETQ. CDR3 amino acids: CASSNEAGVEFF. The CDR3 DNA sequence: TGCGCCAGCAGCAATGAGGCGGGCGTGGAGTTCTTC.

The chain joins TRBV18 to TRBJ1-6; D uncertain. The germline V gene encodes CDR1 KGHSH and CDR2 LQKENI. CDR3 size: 14 residues. V dropped 5 bases and J dropped 7 bases, with 12 bases sitting between them. DNA for the CDR3: TGTGCCAGCTCATTTAGCGATCGCAATTCACCCCTCCACTTT. This sequence encodes CASSFSDRNSPLHF.

J is TRBJ2-1 and V is TRBV2; D call uncertain. Germline V gives CDR1 SNHLY, CDR2 FYNNEI. The CDR3 is made up of 10 amino acids. V was trimmed by 6 bases and J by 10 bases, leaving 7 bases between them. CDR3 amino acids: CASRSFEQFF. CDR3 DNA: TGTGCCAGCAGGTCCTTCGAGCAGTTCTTC.

The chain couples TRBV20-1 to TRBJ2-3; TRBD2 aligns across 9 bases. CDR3 size: 16 residues. Germline V gene sequence: CDR1 DFQATT, CDR2 SNEGSKA (reference sequence). Losses at the gene ends were 3 bases for V and 2 bases for J; bases not matched to a gene: 9. The CDR3: CSASSLAGWATDTQYF. Written as DNA, the CDR3 is TGCAGTGCTAGTAGCCTAGCGGGGTGGGCCACAGATACGCAGTATTTT.

The chain carries TRBV21-1 and TRBJ2-7; TRBD2, the D gene given by the table, was not confirmed from the DNA. TRBV21-1 is shown as a pseudogene. This CDR3 has 16 residues. The chain's CDR3 is CPPAIGRLTYSYEQYF. The CDR3 DNA sequence: TGTCCACCAGCTATCGGGAGACTAACATACTCCTACGAGCAGTACTTC.

The chain couples TRBV6-1 to TRBJ1-4; 7 bases line up with TRBD1. J was trimmed by 7 bases and V by 2 bases; bases with no gene match: 4. The germline V gene encodes CDR1 MNHNS and CDR2 SASEGT. The CDR3 consists of 14 residues. CDR3 DNA: TGTGCCAGCAGTGAACCCAGGGGGAGTGAAAAACTGTTTTTT. This encodes CASSEPRGSEKLFF.

For the CDR3, the DNA is TGTGCCTGGAAGCTGGGGAGGTCTTATGACGGCTACACCTTC. This codes for CAWKLGRSYDGYTF. V and J are TRBV30 and TRBJ1-2; no reliable D call. CDR1 is GTSNPN, CDR2 SVGIG, per germline (reference sequence). The CDR3 has 14 amino acids. V gave up 4 bases and J gave up 8 bases, with 20 bases separating them.

This chain connects TRBV21-1 to TRBJ1-1; the table assigns TRBD1, which was not confirmed against the DNA. TRBV21-1 is deemed a pseudogene. The CDR3 totals 15 residues. DNA for the CDR3: TGTGCCAGCAGCAATCCGACAGGGCTGAGAACTGAAGCTTTCTTT. Its protein is CASSNPTGLRTEAFF.

V usage is TRBV6-5 and J usage is TRBJ1-3, with a tentative D call TRBD1 (5 bases). Looked up from germline, CDR1 is MNHEY and CDR2 is SVGAGI. Trimming stripped 2 bases from V and 0 bases from J, with 11 bases between. The CDR3 has 16 amino acids. CDR3 DNA sequence: TGTGCCAGCAGTTACGGCGGGGGGTTCTCTGGAAACACCATATATTTT. It specifies CASSYGGGFSGNTIYF.

Points on this clone: Other DNA sequences of this sample code for an identical CDR3. Written as DNA, the CDR3 is TGTGCCAGCTCACCTGACAGGGGCACTGAAGCTTTCTTT. Translating gives CASSPDRGTEAFF. The rearrangement joins TRBV18 to TRBJ1-1; 8 positions agree with TRBD1. Germline trimming cut 3 bases from V and 4 bases from J; bases unmatched to any gene: 1. The CDR3 sequence is 13 residues long. Per the germline V gene, CDR1 is KGHSH and CDR2 is LQKENI.

CDR3 nucleotides: TGTGCCAGCAGCGTAGACCAGGGGGGAGTCTATGGCTACACCTTC. It yields the protein CASSVDQGGVYGYTF. V usage is TRBV9 and J usage is TRBJ1-2, with 7 bases aligning to TRBD1. Germline CDR1 is SGDLS and CDR2 is YYNGEE. V shed 0 bases and J 4 bases; nucleotides not matched to a gene: 6. The CDR3 loop spans 15 amino acids.

J is TRBJ2-1 and V is TRBV6-6; D is perhaps TRBD1 (6 bases). V lost 0 bases and J lost 4, with 10 bases in between. The CDR3 is 15 amino acids. Germline CDR1 and CDR2: MNHNY and SVGAGI (reference sequence). This chain's CDR3 is CASSYSDSRYNEQFF. The DNA of the CDR3 is TGTGCCAGCAGTTACTCGGACAGCAGGTACAATGAGCAGTTCTTC.

Here the CDR3 reads CASSPRTSFADTQYF. In DNA, the CDR3 is TGTGCCAGCAGCCCGCGGACTAGCTTTGCTGATACGCAGTATTTT. The chain combines TRBV9 with TRBJ2-3; 8 nucleotides match TRBD2. This CDR3 contains 15 residues. Germline V CDR1 and CDR2: SGDLS, YYNGEE. Unmatched junction bases numbered 10, after V lost 4 bases and J lost 6 bases.

The V call is TRBV7-2, the J call TRBJ1-3; 8 bases match TRBD1. This CDR3 spans 16 amino acids. J was trimmed by 8 bases and V by 5 bases; bases with no gene match: 14. CDR1 SGHTA and CDR2 FQGNSA come from the germline V gene. The CDR3 region has the DNA TGTGCCAGCAGCGCCGACAGGGGCAAGTGGAGCGACACCATATATTTT. Amino acids: CASSADRGKWSDTIYF.

The chain is built from TRBV18 and TRBJ2-5; D is uncertain. This CDR3 has 14 amino acids. With 3 bases removed from V and 3 bases from J, the gap between germline ends came to 11 bases. Per germline, CDR1 KGHSH and CDR2 LQKENI. CDR3 sequence reads: CASSPSGREETQYF. The CDR3 DNA is TGTGCCAGCTCACCTTCTGGCCGTGAAGAGACCCAGTACTTC.

This chain links TRBV18 with TRBJ2-5; the match to TRBD1 covers 8 bases. The length of the CDR3 is 14 residues. Germline assignment: CDR1 KGHSH and CDR2 LQKENI. V dropped 2 bases and J dropped 5; count of bases not matched to a gene: 4. CDR3 amino acids: CASSPVRGHETQYF. In DNA, the CDR3 is TGTGCCAGCTCACCAGTCAGGGGGCATGAGACCCAGTACTTC. The full variable domain, in which reference TRBV18 and TRBJ2-5 provide the parts outside the CDR3, is NAGVMQNPRHLVRRRGQEARLRCSPMKGHSHVYWYRQLPEEGLKFMVYLQKENIIDESGMPKERFSAEFPKEGPSILRIQQVVRGDSAAYFCASSPVRGHETQYFGPGTRLLVL.

This rearrangement joins TRBV30 to TRBJ1-3, with D unresolved. Germline V CDR1 and CDR2: GTSNPN, SVGIG (reference sequence). Trimming shortened V by 3 bases and J by 4 bases, and 10 bases separated the two germline ends. CDR3 length: 13 residues. In nucleotides, the CDR3 is TGTGCCTGGAGCCTCGGGTGGGGAAACACCATATATTTT. It translates to CAWSLGWGNTIYF. The whole variable domain, filled in from reference TRBV30 and TRBJ1-3, reads SQTIHQWPATLVQPVGSPLSLECTVEGTSNPNLYWYRQAAGRGLQLLFYSVGIGQISSEVPQNLSASRPQDRQFILSSKKLLLSDSGFYLCAWSLGWGNTIYFGEGSWLTVV.

The chain recombines TRBV28 with TRBJ1-5; D is possibly TRBD1 (6 bases). Germline-derived CDR1 and CDR2 are MDHEN and SYDVKM. Trimming shortened V by 5 bases and J by 4 bases, and 9 bases separated the two germline ends. The CDR3 has 13 amino acids. CDR3 protein: CASSTTGNQPQHF. The CDR3 region has the DNA TGTGCCAGCAGTACAACAGGGAATCAGCCCCAGCATTTT.